The source of this TCR beta chain is a study of T cell responses to AZD1222 COVID-19 vaccine. Study-level results: Mapped onto spike, vaccine-associated CD4 TCRs spanned it and were dominant at 160-218 and 743-854. Targets within unmutated variant regions were reportedly found for nearly half of spike-specific TCRs. The donor cohort was predominantly white British with a female majority, and clonal diversity may have been underestimated.

Clones were read by immunoSEQ multiplex PCR, and TCRdb kept only the in-frame ones, dropping some. The profile shows 90,000 to 120,000 clones, 80% to 95% of them singletons. This CDR3 spans 14 amino acids. Per germline, CDR1 LNHDA and CDR2 SQIVND (reference sequence). Between the trimmed V and J ends, which lost 7 bases and 0 bases, there was a span of 9 bases. On this clone: The antigen remains undetermined.

The sample here was peripheral blood, taken on day 0 of AZD1222 vaccination. The rearrangement links TRBV19 to TRBJ2-2; TRBD1 is a possible D gene (5 bases). The sequence came from an adult in good health. The CDR3 DNA reads as TGTGCCAGTACCGCAGGGTCGAACACCGGGGAGCTGTTTTTT. It encodes CASTAGSNTGELFF.